The entry that follows covers one T cell receptor beta chain sequence. This clonotype has more than one count but fewer than ten. Its recognized antigen is unknown. There are no base qualities to consult, and no much larger clone falls within one base. Ficoll-Paque density gradient centrifugation was used to isolate PBMCs. TCRdb names Illumina NovaSeq 6000 as the instrument used. cDNA libraries for TCRalpha and TCRbeta were prepared by 5'RACE using constant-segment primers, with sample barcodes and unique molecular identifiers added. Trizol reagent was used to extract RNA from every sample. Library amplification was performed in two PCR steps, and a second sample barcode and Illumina TruSeq adapters were introduced in the second step. Sequencing of libraries was performed on an Illumina NovaSeq with 2 x 150 bp paired-end reads. The study's own analysis went as follows. Demultiplexing of reads and collapsing into UMI-guided consensus sequences were performed with migec v1.2.7. Using mixcr v2.1.11, UMI consensuses were aligned to TRA and TRB V and J templates and then assembled into clonotypes. Clonotypes were classified as expanded or contracted when called significant by both edgeR and NoisET, with noise models trained on biological replicates. For edgeR calls, the cutoffs were a false discovery rate-adjusted p below 0.01 and a log2 fold-change threshold of 1. As an exploratory analysis of dynamics, max-normalized trajectories of the 1000 most abundant clonotypes were examined with PCA combined with hierarchical clustering. The CD4 or CD8 phenotype of responding clones was assigned using the separately sequenced CD4+ and CD8+ repertoires. The public sequencing data were trimmed at Q25 with fastp and processed into clonotypes with MiXCR by TCRdb, which kept only in-frame beta chains. Rows are unified per CDR3 protein, each entry keeping the most common DNA and genes. The V and J calls come from TCRdb's annotation, not from the publication. Counted in this sample were fewer than 50,000 distinct CDR3 sequences; approximately 7% of them appeared once. The biggest ten clones account for roughly 1.4% of the sample.

Germline trimming: 5 bases from V, 8 bases from J; junction bases outside gene matches: 10. CDR1 is given as SGHTA and CDR2 as FQGNSA, both from the germline V gene. The CDR3 covers 14 residues, taking in both the cysteine and the phenylalanine. CDR3 DNA only is kept here, 42 bases in frame from base 1. This sample was taken from a study of T-cell memory formation after mild COVID-19 listed by TCRdb under 2021. The study in broad terms: TCR sequence clusters from the two donors were largely donor specific. Longitudinal TCRalpha and TCRbeta repertoire sequencing tracked T-cell clones expanding and contracting after mild COVID-19 in a couple of donors. Two young, previously healthy adult volunteers, one female and one male, were included in the cohort.

On the study overall, not on this receptor specifically: The study included only a couple of mild cases, and larger cohorts that include severe cases with pre-infection samples were judged to be necessary. The detection of some responding clones in pre-infection memory suggests that pre-existing cross-reactive memory T cells joined the SARS-CoV-2 response. Contracting CD4+ clones were located mainly in the CM and EM memory subsets, whereas CD8+ clones were found to be enriched in EMRA. The second-wave clones that peaked on day 37 were not confirmed to be SARS-CoV-2 specific. Clones contracting from day 15 to 85 had balanced CD4/CD8 phenotypes, while a second wave expanding from day 15 to 37 was biased towards CD4+.

The V gene is TRBV7-2 and the J gene is TRBJ1-2, with 8 bases aligning to TRBD1. The sequence was obtained from a man between 18 and 29 years old who had mild COVID-19 (a few samples of this study predate the infection). The sample titles of this study are shuffled in the database, so cell type and time point are left out; the donor was told from shared clones. The sequenced sample consisted of PBMCs or a T cell subset sorted from them (not recorded which). The DNA is TGTGCCAGCAGCCCGCAGGGGGCCGGGCAGGGCTACACCTTC. It encodes CASSPQGAGQGYTF.